A single sample gave rise to the 24 T cell receptor beta chains below, sequenced in a study of blood T cells in healthy people across ages. Then a second PCR, running about 6 to 12 cycles, was carried out with a sample-barcoded 5' primer and a J-beta primer mix. TCRdb reprocessed the 5' RACE reads with MiXCR, giving one entry per CDR3 protein. This repertoire shows approximately 1,000,000 distinct CDR3 sequences, 35% to 45% found once; its top ten account for around 13%. Input material: blood. These receptors came from a man younger than 35 in good health.

This sequence joins TRBV6-5 and TRBJ2-5; D possibly corresponds to TRBD1 (5 bases). Germline V gives CDR1 MNHEY, CDR2 SVGAGI. This CDR3 comprises 14 residues. Trimming left V 0 bases short and J 2 bases short, with 7 bases between. The CDR3 here is CASSYSDRQETQYF. As DNA, the CDR3 is TGTGCCAGCAGTTACTCCGACAGACAAGAGACCCAGTACTTC.

This clonotype was detected a few times. The chain has TRBV5-1 and TRBJ2-7; D possibly corresponds to TRBD1 (5 bases). The V end lost 5 bases, the J end lost 1 base, and 10 bases lay between the germline ends. The CDR3 is 13 amino acids. The germline V gene has CDR1 SGHRS and CDR2 YFSETQ. In DNA, the CDR3 is TGCGCCAGCAGAGACAGTAATTCCTACGAGCAGTACTTC. Residues: CASRDSNSYEQYF.

The sample holds a few counts of this clonotype. The chain uses TRBV20-1 and TRBJ1-5, with D uncertain. CDR1 is DFQATT and CDR2 is SNEGSKA in the germline V gene (reference sequence). With 2 bases removed from V and 0 bases from J, the gap between germline ends came to 11 bases. The CDR3 has 15 residues. The CDR3 loop reads CSARTSFYSNQPQHF. The CDR3 DNA sequence: TGCAGTGCTAGAACCAGTTTTTATAGCAATCAGCCCCAGCATTTT.

V and J are TRBV5-5 and TRBJ2-7; D is perhaps TRBD2 (5 bases). The CDR3 is 14 residues long. Germline V gives CDR1 SGHKS, CDR2 YYEKEE (reference sequence). The germline V and J ends were trimmed by 2 bases and 2 bases, with 11 bases remaining between them. The CDR3 DNA is TGTGCCAGCAGCTTAACGACGGGGACCTACGAGCAGTACTTC. Amino acids: CASSLTTGTYEQYF. Full variable domain (remainder filled in from reference TRBV5-5 and TRBJ2-7): DAGVTQSPTHLIKTRGQQVTLRCSPISGHKSVSWYQQVLGQGPQFIFQYYEKEERGRGNFPDRFSARQFPNYSSELNVNALLLGDSALYLCASSLTTGTYEQYFGPGTRLTVT.

In this sample, this clonotype turned up a few times. The V call is TRBV20-1, the J call TRBJ2-5; no clear D gene. Germline values: CDR1 DFQATT, CDR2 SNEGSKA (reference sequence). V dropped 0 bases and J dropped 5 bases, with 13 bases sitting between them. The CDR3 runs 14 residues. In DNA, the CDR3 is TGCAGTGCTAGAGACCCGACCGGTCCGGAGACCCAGTACTTC. Protein sequence: CSARDPTGPETQYF.

The chain combines TRBV6-5 with TRBJ2-5; D is possibly TRBD1 (6 bases). V lost 5 bases and J 5 bases, leaving 12 bases between the germline ends. Germline V gives CDR1 MNHEY, CDR2 SVGAGI. The CDR3 is 13 residues long. The CDR3 loop reads CASSRDIVETQYF. Here the CDR3 DNA reads TGTGCCAGCAGTCGGGACATAGTCGAGACCCAGTACTTC.

CDR3 in amino acids: CASRTGRGATNEKLFF. In DNA form, the CDR3 reads TGTGCCAGCCGGACAGGAAGAGGTGCAACTAATGAAAAACTGTTTTTT. The J gene is TRBJ1-4, the V gene TRBV6-1; TRBD1 agrees at 7 bases. Germline-derived CDR1 and CDR2 are MNHNS and SASEGT. This CDR3 is built from 16 residues. V lost 8 bases and J lost 0; bases outside the gene matches: 9.

This chain joins TRBV4-2 and TRBJ1-6; no reliable D call. The germline V gene encodes CDR1 LGHNA and CDR2 YNFKEQ. The length of the CDR3 is 15 residues. V lost 0 bases, J lost 5 bases, and 8 bases lay in between. DNA of the CDR3: TGTGCCAGCAGCCAAGAACTTCCAGATAATTCACCCCTCCACTTT. Amino acid sequence: CASSQELPDNSPLHF.

The chain employs TRBV6-5 and TRBJ2-1, with 7 bases fitting TRBD1. CDR1 MNHEY and CDR2 SVGAGI come from the germline V gene. Unmatched junction bases numbered 7, after V lost 5 bases and J lost 12 bases. The CDR3 is made up of 12 amino acids. In DNA form, the CDR3 reads TGTGCCAGCAGTGCAAATGACAGGGTGCAGTTCTTC. It specifies CASSANDRVQFF.

V gene TRBV4-1 combines with J gene TRBJ2-7; the D gene could be TRBD1 or TRBD2 (5 bases each). Gene TRBJ2-5 matches the end of the DNA better, so the J call may be wrong. Germline V CDR1 and CDR2: MGHRA, YSYEKL. The CDR3 has 15 amino acids. CDR3 protein: CASSHEGTLKETQYF. The CDR3 coding sequence is TGCGCCAGCAGCCACGAAGGGACCCTTAAAGAGACCCAGTACTTC.

The J gene is TRBJ1-2, the V gene TRBV7-2, with D perhaps matching TRBD1 (6 bases). The V and J ends lost 1 base and 3 bases respectively, with 12 bases between them. CDR1 and CDR2 (germline): SGHTA, FQGNSA. The CDR3 has 15 residues. In DNA, the CDR3 is TGTGCCAGCAGCTTAGGATCTGGGGGCCACTATGGCTACACCTTC. Translation gives CASSLGSGGHYGYTF.

Comment on this clonotype: One end of the junction does not line up with germline, which may come from a read error. This sequence joins TRBV20-1 and TRBJ2-1; 8 positions agree with TRBD1. Germline-derived CDR1 and CDR2 are DFQATT and SNEGSKA (reference sequence). The CDR3 is 16 amino acids. The CDR3 bases are TGCAGTGCTAGAGATGGTGCAGGGGGCACCTACAATGAGCTGTTCTTC. This gives the protein CSARDGAGGTYNELFF.

V and J are TRBV4-2 and TRBJ1-2; weak D call: TRBD1 (5 bases). The CDR3 is made up of 14 amino acids. The V end was cut by 0 bases, the J end by 9 bases, with 14 bases between. CDR1 is LGHNA, CDR2 YNFKEQ, per germline. CDR3 protein: CASSQEDAGNSYTF. The DNA of the CDR3 is TGTGCCAGCAGCCAAGAAGACGCAGGGAATAGCTACACCTTC.

This clonotype was picked up many times. The chain combines TRBV7-2 with TRBJ1-2; D is perhaps TRBD1 (5 bases). Germline V CDR1 and CDR2: SGHTA, FQGNSA. The CDR3 extends over 13 amino acids. Trimming stripped 5 bases from V and 0 bases from J, with 7 bases between. The CDR3: CASSRDPNYGYTF. CDR3 sequence (DNA): TGTGCCAGCAGCCGGGACCCTAACTATGGCTACACCTTC.

A few counts support this clonotype. The chain couples TRBV6-2 or TRBV6-3 to TRBJ2-3; D call uncertain. V dropped 0 bases and J dropped 6 bases, with 13 bases sitting between them. The CDR3 runs to 15 residues. The germline V gene has CDR1 MNHEY and CDR2 SVGEGT. The CDR3 reads CASSYSNGVSDTQYF. In DNA, the CDR3 is TGTGCCAGCAGTTACTCGAACGGAGTTAGTGATACGCAGTATTTT.

This clonotype has only a few counts. V is TRBV4-3 and J is TRBJ1-4; possible D gene TRBD1, 6 bases. The CDR3 loop spans 15 amino acids. The germline CDR1 and CDR2 sequences are LGHNA and YSLEER. V was clipped by 4 bases and J by 3 bases, with 12 bases between them. Here the CDR3 reads CASSPGGGSNEKLFF. The DNA of the CDR3 is TGCGCCAGCAGCCCCGGAGGGGGGTCTAATGAAAAACTGTTTTTT.

This chain joins TRBV6-1 and TRBJ1-2; no firm D call. With 2 bases removed from V and 8 bases from J, the gap between germline ends came to 24 bases. In germline, CDR1 is MNHNS, CDR2 SASEGT. CDR3 size: 17 residues. CDR3 in DNA: TGTGCCAGCAGTGAACAGCCCTTAGGCCCGCTCTCAGGAGGCTACACCTTC. This encodes CASSEQPLGPLSGGYTF.

This clonotype was counted only a few times. The chain links TRBV12-3 or TRBV12-4 to TRBJ1-2, with a weak D call TRBD1 (5 bases). CDR3 length: 15 residues. Trimming took off 5 bases at V and 2 bases at J, with 15 bases between the two ends. The CDR3 protein is CASSPASGGNYGYTF. The CDR3, as DNA: TGTGCCAGCAGTCCCGCGAGTGGGGGGAACTATGGCTACACCTTC.

The rearrangement links TRBV18 to TRBJ2-1; TRBD1 matches 7 bases. Trimming at V came to 3 bases and at J to 5 bases, leaving 7 bases not matched to a gene. Germline lookup yields CDR1 KGHSH and CDR2 LQKENI. The CDR3 is 15 amino acids. CDR3 bases: TGTGCCAGCTCACCGGCGACAGGGATTAACAATGAGCAGTTCTTC. Translation: CASSPATGINNEQFF.

The rearrangement joins TRBV7-9 to TRBJ1-2; perhaps TRBD1 as D (6 bases). The length of the CDR3 is 15 residues. The V gene lost 4 bases and the J gene lost 5 bases, with 17 bases spanning the gap. Looked up from germline, CDR1 is SEHNR and CDR2 is FQNEAQ (reference sequence). CDR3 sequence (DNA): TGTGCCAGCAGCTCGGTCGGCGGCAGGGGTTATGGCTACACCTTC. It specifies CASSSVGGRGYGYTF. Variable domain in full (rest from reference TRBV7-9 and TRBJ1-2): DTGVSQNPRHKITKRGQNVTFRCDPISEHNRLYWYRQTLGQGPEFLTYFQNEAQLEKSRLLSDRFSAERPKGSFSTLEIQRTEQGDSAMYLCASSSVGGRGYGYTFGSGTRLTVV.

This clonotype occurred a few times. This chain joins TRBV2 and TRBJ2-1; 15 bases are shared with TRBD2. CDR1 is SNHLY and CDR2 is FYNNEI in the germline V gene. The CDR3 covers 19 residues. V lost 0 bases and J lost 6; bases outside the gene matches: 9. The CDR3 loop is CASSEALRGLAGGRNEQFF. The CDR3 DNA reads as TGTGCCAGCAGTGAAGCGCTTCGGGGACTAGCGGGGGGCCGCAATGAGCAGTTCTTC.

In this sample, this clonotype turned up a few times. The V gene is TRBV12-3 or TRBV12-4, the J gene TRBJ2-1; 9 bases line up with TRBD2. The length of the CDR3 is 15 residues. V lost 6 bases to trimming and J lost 4 bases; unmatched junction nucleotides: 7. DNA for the CDR3: TGTGCCAGCAGCTTGGGAGCGGGGGGTTACAATGAGCAGTTCTTC. Translated, it gives CASSLGAGGYNEQFF.

As regards this clonotype: Germline and junction disagree at one end, which may indicate a read error. The chain employs TRBV10-2 and TRBJ2-7; TRBD1 agrees at 10 bases. Per the germline V gene, CDR1 is WSHSY and CDR2 is SAAADI. The length of the CDR3 is 15 residues. The CDR3, as DNA: TGCGCCAGCAGTGGGGGGACAGGGGTGTCCTCCGAGCAGTACTTC. Translated, it gives CASSGGTGVSSEQYF.

The gene calls are TRBV6-6 and TRBJ1-1; D not resolved. The CDR3 spans 12 residues. CDR1 and CDR2 from the germline V gene are MNHNY and SVGAGI (reference sequence). V was clipped by 6 bases and J by 0 bases, with 5 bases between them. The CDR3 sequence is CASRNLNTEAFF. The CDR3 DNA reads TGTGCCAGCAGGAACTTGAACACTGAAGCTTTCTTT.